The 11 T cell receptor beta chains listed next were all sequenced from one sample in a study of lymphopenia after photon versus proton radiotherapy. The method was immunoSEQ multiplex PCR; TCRdb's version includes in-frame clones alone and lacks a portion of them. In the table there are 70,000 or so clones, roughly 93% of which are singletons. Sample: peripheral blood, taken from a patient treated with photon-based radiotherapy. The receptors stem from a woman aged 70-85 years with pancreatic cancer.

Comment on this clone: At one end, the junction sequence differs from germline, possibly due to a read error. The same CDR3 can be traced to other DNA sequences in this sample. V is TRBV7-9 and J is TRBJ1-4; D unclear. The CDR3 consists of 12 residues. Per the germline V gene, CDR1 is SEHNR and CDR2 is FQNEAQ (reference sequence). The CDR3 region is CASSTTNEKLFF. Written as DNA, the CDR3 is TGCGCCAGCAGCACAACTAATGAAAAACTGTTTTTT.

V and J are TRBV4-1 and TRBJ2-4; a possible D gene is TRBD2 (6 bases). The V end lost 7 bases, the J end lost 4 bases, and 26 bases lay between the germline ends. The CDR3 length is 18 residues. Germline V gives CDR1 MGHRA, CDR2 YSYEKL. The CDR3 here is CASTRSTTGGTDKNIQYF. DNA of the CDR3: TGCGCCAGCACCCGATCAACTACCGGCGGGACGGATAAAAACATTCAGTACTTC.

The chain employs TRBV21-1 and TRBJ2-7; the table's D call, TRBD1, has no DNA check behind it. TRBV21-1 is classified as a pseudogene. This CDR3 contains 10 residues. The CDR3 nucleotides read TGTGCCAAGACATCCTACGAGCAGTACTTC. Translating gives CAKTSYEQYF.

This sequence joins TRBV2 and TRBJ2-1; possible D gene TRBD1, 5 bases. The CDR3 is 11 amino acids. CDR1 and CDR2 from the germline V gene are SNHLY and FYNNEI. V gave up 7 bases and J gave up 7 bases, with 8 bases separating them. This chain's CDR3 is CASTAGNEQFF. The CDR3, as DNA: TGTGCCAGCACTGCAGGGAATGAGCAGTTCTTC.

The chain has TRBV7-2 and TRBJ2-3; D is unclear. This CDR3 region has 16 residues. V lost 10 bases and J 3 bases, leaving 23 bases between the germline ends. The germline CDR1 and CDR2 sequences are SGHTA and FQGNSA. The CDR3 protein is CATTPGPLGGTDTQYF. The CDR3 DNA sequence: TGTGCCACCACGCCGGGCCCCCTGGGTGGGACAGATACGCAGTATTTT.

The chain is built from TRBV7-8 and TRBJ2-7; weak D call: TRBD1 (6 bases). Trimming removed 5 bases from V and 0 bases from J, with 14 bases in between. CDR3 size: 15 residues. CDR1 is SGHVS, CDR2 FQNEAQ, per germline. CDR3 nucleotide sequence: TGTGCCAGCAGCCTACAGGGAGTAGCCTCCTACGAGCAGTACTTC. Encoded protein: CASSLQGVASYEQYF.

CDR3: CATSRDETNYGYTF. The DNA for the CDR3 is TGTGCCACCAGCAGAGATGAGACGAACTATGGCTACACCTTC. The chain is built from TRBV15 and TRBJ1-2, with D unclear. Germline V gives CDR1 LNHNV, CDR2 YYDKDF (reference sequence). CDR3 size: 14 residues. V lost 0 bases and J lost 2, with 7 bases in between.

V and J are TRBV4-3 and TRBJ1-4; a weak D match, TRBD1 (5 bases). The CDR3 runs to 15 residues. From germline, CDR1 is LGHNA and CDR2 YSLEER. V was cut by 2 bases and J by 3 bases, with 10 bases left in between. CDR3 protein: CASSQQPGPNEKLFF. CDR3 in DNA: TGCGCCAGCAGCCAACAACCGGGGCCTAATGAAAAACTGTTTTTT.

The chain joins TRBV7-2 to TRBJ1-5; D not certain. Germline assignment: CDR1 SGHTA and CDR2 FQGNSA. This CDR3 region has 14 residues. Between the trimmed V and J ends, which lost 2 bases and 0 bases, there was a span of 5 bases. The CDR3 loop is CASSLRVSNQPQHF. The CDR3 bases are TGTGCCAGCAGCTTAAGGGTTAGCAATCAGCCCCAGCATTTT.

V usage is TRBV6-6 and J usage is TRBJ2-3; 8 nucleotides align to TRBD2. The CDR3 has 16 residues. After removal of 4 bases from V and 2 bases from J, the junction contained 8 bases not matched to a gene. Per germline, CDR1 MNHNY and CDR2 SVGAGI (reference sequence). CDR3: CASSSIAGLITDTQYF. The CDR3 bases are TGTGCCAGCAGTTCAATAGCGGGGTTAATCACAGATACGCAGTATTTT.

This rearrangement joins TRBV14 to TRBJ2-3; 8 nucleotides agree with TRBD1. V trimming: 3 bases; J trimming: 5 bases; junction bases outside the gene matches: 13. CDR3 size: 17 residues. CDR1 and CDR2 (germline): SGHDN, FVKESK. The CDR3 DNA follows: TGTGCCAGCAGCCACCCCCGGGGACAGGCGATGGGAGATACGCAGTATTTT. Amino acids: CASSHPRGQAMGDTQYF.